The 20 T cell receptor beta chains presented below share a single source sample, sequenced in a study of shared clonotypes between healthy human individuals. The table came from immunoSEQ multiplex PCR; TCRdb's copy has only in-frame clones and leaves some out. Of over a million clones in the sample, about 76% were seen once. The sample comprised memory CD4+ T cells sorted from blood. Subset meaning: CD45RA-negative fraction. Every receptor here comes from a man in his late teens or twenties in good health.

V is TRBV6-5 and J is TRBJ1-1; D gene uncertain. This CDR3 is 14 amino acids long. V was trimmed by 7 bases and J by 1 base, leaving 13 bases between them. Germline V gene lookup returns CDR1 MNHEY and CDR2 SVGAGI. In DNA form, the CDR3 reads TGTGCCAGCACTCTTTCGGGATCGAACACTGAAGCTTTCTTT. Its protein product is CASTLSGSNTEAFF.

The chain has TRBV5-1 and TRBJ2-3; 9 nucleotides align to TRBD1. The V and J ends lost 3 bases and 3 bases, in that order; junction bases with no gene match: 11. CDR3 size: 17 residues. Germline CDR1 SGHRS, CDR2 YFSETQ. The CDR3 sequence is CASSSGSGQGLTDTQYF. For the CDR3, the DNA is TGCGCCAGCAGCTCCGGGTCGGGACAGGGTTTAACAGATACGCAGTATTTT.

J is TRBJ2-2 and V is TRBV4-2; TRBD2 agrees at 11 bases. The length of the CDR3 is 20 residues. V was clipped by 3 bases and J by 1 base; unmatched bases: 13. CDR1 LGHNA and CDR2 YNFKEQ come from the germline V gene. DNA for the CDR3: TGTGCCAGCAGCCACCCGAACAAACCGGGACTAGCGGAGAACACCGGGGAGCTGTTTTTT. Translated: CASSHPNKPGLAENTGELFF.

This clone occurred once. The chain employs TRBV11-2 and TRBJ1-1; D is possibly TRBD1 (5 bases). Looked up from germline, CDR1 is SGHAT and CDR2 is FQNNGV. The V end was cut by 4 bases, the J end by 4 bases, with 19 bases between. This CDR3 region has 16 residues. The CDR3 region is CASSSGRWGLPTEAFF. CDR3 in DNA: TGTGCCAGCAGCTCCGGCCGGTGGGGCCTCCCCACTGAAGCTTTCTTT.

The V call is TRBV19, the J call TRBJ1-5; no definite D call. CDR3 size: 17 residues. The germline V and J ends were trimmed by 5 bases and 6 bases, with 23 bases remaining between them. Germline V CDR1 and CDR2: LNHDA, SQIVND (reference sequence). CDR3 region: CASSPAWNYGLSQPQHF. The CDR3 DNA is TGTGCCAGTAGTCCCGCCTGGAATTACGGGTTGTCTCAGCCCCAGCATTTT.

Comments on this clone: Other DNA variants within this sample encode the same CDR3. This chain connects TRBV27 to TRBJ1-6; D is unclear. CDR1 is MNHEY, CDR2 SMNVEV, per germline (reference sequence). V gave up 3 bases and J gave up 4 bases, with 7 bases separating them. The CDR3 is 14 residues long. The CDR3 DNA reads TGTGCCAGCAGTTTGGGCCATTATAATTCACCCCTCCACTTT. Its translation is CASSLGHYNSPLHF.

The rearrangement joins TRBV7-9 to TRBJ1-2; no firm D call. Germline CDR1 is SEHNR and CDR2 is FQNEAQ (reference sequence). The CDR3 contains 12 residues. Trimming took off 5 bases at V and 4 bases at J, with 8 bases between the two ends. The DNA for the CDR3 is TGTGCCAGCAGCCCCAACAGCTATGGCTACACCTTC. Amino acid sequence: CASSPNSYGYTF.

V usage is TRBV7-9 and J usage is TRBJ2-1; TRBD2 agrees at 9 bases. The CDR3 is 17 amino acids. V gave up 4 bases and J gave up 5 bases; unmatched junction bases: 12. CDR1 is SEHNR and CDR2 is FQNEAQ in the germline V gene (reference sequence). The chain's CDR3 is CASSSDYSGGHNNEQFF. CDR3 DNA sequence: TGTGCCAGCAGCTCTGACTATAGCGGGGGCCACAACAATGAGCAGTTCTTC.

The CDR3 bases are TGCGCCAGCAGTCCCGGGACAATCAATTCACCCCTCCACTTT. Translation: CASSPGTINSPLHF. The genes are TRBV10-1 and TRBJ1-6; D is perhaps TRBD1 (6 bases). V shed 5 bases and J shed 7 bases, with 12 bases lying between them. Germline CDR1 WNHNN, CDR2 SYGVQD (reference sequence). The length of the CDR3 is 14 residues.

The rearrangement links TRBV30 to TRBJ2-5, with a weak D call TRBD2 (5 bases). The V gene's germline CDR1 is GTSNPN and CDR2 SVGIG (reference sequence). Deletions cut 3 bases from V and 4 bases from J, with 12 bases between. This CDR3 spans 13 amino acids. CDR3 nucleotides: TGTGCCTGGAGCGGACTGACGCGAGAGACCCAGTACTTC. It specifies CAWSGLTRETQYF.

This clone has a handful of counts. The chain couples TRBV19 to TRBJ1-2; D gene uncertain. From germline, CDR1 is LNHDA and CDR2 SQIVND (reference sequence). V shed 5 bases and J shed 4 bases, with 8 bases lying between them. This CDR3 is built from 12 residues. In DNA form, the CDR3 reads TGTGCCAGTAGTCCCCGGAGCTATGGCTACACCTTC. It specifies CASSPRSYGYTF. Full variable domain (missing parts from reference TRBV19 and TRBJ1-2): DGGITQSPKYLFRKEGQNVTLSCEQNLNHDAMYWYRQDPGQGLRLIYYSQIVNDFQKGDIAEGYSVSREKKESFPLTVTSAQKNPTAFYLCASSPRSYGYTFGSGTRLTVV.

V gene TRBV6-1 combines with J gene TRBJ1-4, with 8 bases aligning to TRBD1. Germline V lookup: CDR1 MNHNS, CDR2 SASEGT. V was pared by 2 bases and J by 7 bases, with 6 bases of the junction left unmatched. There are 15 residues in the CDR3. Here the CDR3 DNA reads TGTGCCAGCAGTGAAAGGGACAGGCCACCTGAAAAACTGTTTTTT. It translates to CASSERDRPPEKLFF.

The chain joins TRBV9 to TRBJ2-1, with D perhaps TRBD2 (7 bases). This CDR3 spans 16 amino acids. CDR1 is SGDLS and CDR2 is YYNGEE in the germline V gene. V was trimmed by 4 bases and J by 3 bases, leaving 17 bases between them. CDR3 loop: CASSPGASGYYNEQFF. The CDR3 DNA is TGTGCCAGCAGCCCGGGGGCTAGCGGATACTACAATGAGCAGTTCTTC.

The genes are TRBV6-1 and TRBJ2-1; TRBD2 agrees at 11 bases. CDR1 is MNHNS, CDR2 SASEGT, per germline. This CDR3 is 15 amino acids long. J lost 3 bases, V lost 5 bases, and 3 bases had no gene match. The chain's CDR3 is CASSSLAGGYNEQFF. In DNA form, the CDR3 reads TGTGCCAGCAGTAGTCTAGCGGGAGGCTACAATGAGCAGTTCTTC.

This clone appeared a few times. V and J are TRBV9 and TRBJ2-7, with TRBD2 matching over 8 bases. The CDR3 length is 16 residues. The germline V gene encodes CDR1 SGDLS and CDR2 YYNGEE. After removal of 2 bases from V and 3 bases from J, the junction contained 10 bases not matched to a gene. The CDR3 DNA follows: TGTGCCAGCAGCGTCAGCGGGGGAGCGTTTCTCTACGAGCAGTACTTC. It encodes CASSVSGGAFLYEQYF.

This clone was seen more than once but under ten times. The chain is built from TRBV9 and TRBJ1-2; possible D gene TRBD1, 6 bases. The germline gives CDR1 SGDLS, CDR2 YYNGEE. This CDR3 has 11 amino acids. Trimming pared 5 bases from V and 4 bases from J, leaving 6 bases between. In nucleotides, the CDR3 is TGTGCCAGCAGAGGGGGCTATGGCTACACCTTC. Translation: CASRGGYGYTF.

J is TRBJ1-2 and V is TRBV27, with 12 bases aligning to TRBD1. With V trimmed by 4 bases and J by 7 bases, 4 bases remained unmatched. The V gene's germline CDR1 is MNHEY and CDR2 SMNVEV (reference sequence). The CDR3 length is 14 residues. CDR3 residues: CASSWGQGALGYTF. CDR3 nucleotides: TGTGCCAGCAGTTGGGGACAGGGGGCGCTTGGCTACACCTTC.

The V gene is TRBV14, the J gene TRBJ2-5; D perhaps matches TRBD2 (6 bases). Trimming stripped 4 bases from V and 5 bases from J, with 17 bases between. This CDR3 contains 15 residues. The germline gives CDR1 SGHDN, CDR2 FVKESK. The CDR3 coding sequence is TGTGCCAGCAGCCCCGGGGTAGCGGCAAGGGAGACCCAGTACTTC. Protein sequence: CASSPGVAARETQYF.

V gene TRBV11-2 combines with J gene TRBJ2-3, with D unclear. This CDR3 region has 13 residues. Germline V gene lookup returns CDR1 SGHAT and CDR2 FQNNGV. The ends were cut back, 6 bases at V and 3 bases at J, with 10 bases in the middle. The CDR3 DNA is TGTGCCAGCAGACCACTCGGAACAGATACGCAGTATTTT. This sequence encodes CASRPLGTDTQYF.

The chain recombines TRBV10-3 with TRBJ2-7; D is unclear. Looked up from germline, CDR1 is ENHRY and CDR2 is SYGVKD. The CDR3 length is 12 residues. CDR3 in DNA: TGTGCGACTGCTACCGATGTCGTCGAGCAGTACTTC. Protein sequence: CATATDVVEQYF.